This T cell receptor (beta chain) was obtained from a study of T-cell reconstitution after alpha-beta-depleted transplantation in children (dated by TCRdb to the mid-2010s). Context from the whole study: T-cell immune reconstitution after TCRalphabeta/CD19-depleted allogeneic hematopoietic cell transplantation in children was quantitatively tracked in the study by means of TCR repertoire profiling.

The library was obtained by PCR. The reads were generated on an Illumina HiSeq 2500. To normalize quantification of the TCRbeta repertoire, the TCR libraries were built with molecular barcoding that relied on unique molecular identifiers. TCRdb reprocessed the public reads (quality trimming at Q25 with fastp, clone calling with MiXCR) and kept in-frame beta chains. One record per CDR3 amino acid sequence lists the most common genes and DNA. This sample holds about 190,000 distinct CDR3 sequences; about 6.8% were observed only once. About 2.9% of the sample is in the top ten clones. Taken from cysteine to phenylalanine, the CDR3 has 14 residues. Only the CDR3 portion is preserved as DNA: 42 bases, with reading frame beginning at the first base. V drops 0 bases and J drops 5 bases, leaving 11 bases in between. From a lookup of the germline V gene, CDR1 and CDR2 are SGDLS and YYNGEE. This clonotype was observed many times. Its recognized antigen is unknown. Base qualities are missing; no much larger clone stands one base away.

This sample comprised PBMCs from the stem cell graft donor, obtained from the stem cell graft. This sequence was found in a human donor who donated a stem cell graft to a child with Wiskott-Aldrich syndrome. The sequence links TRBV9 to TRBJ2-5, with TRBD2 perhaps the D gene, on 6 matching bases. The DNA sequence reads TGTGCCAGCAGCGTAGCCGGAGGGGATGAGACCCAGTACTTC. Its amino acids are CASSVAGGDETQYF.